This TCR beta chain stems from a study of cytomegalovirus exposure and HLA in healthy donors. Primers for the PCR totalled 60 Vbeta and 13 Jbeta. Profiling relied on immunoSEQ multiplex PCR, and the TCRdb table lists in-frame clones only, not all of them. The table records approximately 180,000 clones, approximately 78% of them present only once. Concerning this clone: Its antigen is currently unknown.

General observations from the study: The study recorded about 150 TCR beta chains that were cytomegalovirus-associated. Analyzed later, most CMV-associated TCR beta chains appeared HLA-restricted.

Sequences were obtained from PBMCs. The origin of this receptor is a woman in her forties or fifties in good health and CMV-seropositive.

The DNA of the CDR3 is TGTGCCAGCAGCGGATTCTCAGGGGGCGCGACAGATACGCAGTATTTT. Translation gives CASSGFSGGATDTQYF. The chain is built from TRBV9 and TRBJ2-3; TRBD1 aligns across 8 bases. The germline CDR1 and CDR2 sequences are SGDLS and YYNGEE. The CDR3 sequence is 16 residues long. The V and J ends lost 3 bases and 3 bases, in that order; junction bases with no gene match: 9.